This TCR beta chain stems from a study of cytomegalovirus exposure and HLA in healthy donors. The donors gave bone marrow, and they were healthy. General study findings and limits: An Asian-associated ancestry cluster reportedly showed fewer N-insertions than the approximately 600-donor mean in a later analysis.

Concerning this clone: Its target is not known.

PCR primers comprised 60 Vbeta and 13 Jbeta primers. Assay: immunoSEQ multiplex PCR; the TCRdb copy retains only in-frame clones and omits some. The sample gives fewer than 90,000 clones, 70% to 80% of which show up once; about 14% is in the top ten. The sample taken for sequencing was PBMCs. This receptor was obtained from a woman aged 40 to 50 in good health and CMV-seropositive.

This CDR3 is CASSQDSSGSYEQYF. The CDR3 DNA sequence: TGCGCCAGCAGCCAAGATTCTAGCGGGAGTTACGAGCAGTACTTC. The V gene is TRBV4-3, the J gene TRBJ2-7, with TRBD2 matching over 10 bases. The CDR3 has 15 residues. CDR1 is LGHNA, CDR2 YSLEER, per germline. Trimming cost V 0 bases and J 4 bases; bases outside gene matches: 3.